This TCR beta chain was retrieved from a study of CD4 T cells in relation to SARS-CoV-2 and coronaviruses. CD4+ T cells from unexposed donors were obtained before the COVID-19 pandemic (2011-2018). After around nine days of culture, CD4+ T cells were isolated. Testing used SARS-CoV-2 S/N and four cold-coronavirus spikes on unexposed-donor CD4+ T cells, cells permitting. The CDR3 has 14 amino acids. Germline values: CDR1 GTSNPN, CDR2 SVGIG (reference sequence). V shed 1 base and J shed 0 bases, with 6 bases lying between them. Using immunoSEQ multiplex PCR, the repertoire was profiled, and TCRdb retains in-frame clones only, with some absent. The sample carries about 19,000 clones, about three quarters recorded once. Details on this clone: The antigen is not known.

The clonotype was recovered from a human donor in good health. Sequenced input: CD4+ T cells from PBMCs, cultured in vitro. This sequence joins TRBV30 and TRBJ1-4, with D possibly TRBD1 on 5 matching bases. This CDR3 reads CAWSGDSTNEKLFF. The CDR3, as DNA: TGTGCCTGGAGTGGGGACTCAACTAATGAAAAACTGTTTTTT.